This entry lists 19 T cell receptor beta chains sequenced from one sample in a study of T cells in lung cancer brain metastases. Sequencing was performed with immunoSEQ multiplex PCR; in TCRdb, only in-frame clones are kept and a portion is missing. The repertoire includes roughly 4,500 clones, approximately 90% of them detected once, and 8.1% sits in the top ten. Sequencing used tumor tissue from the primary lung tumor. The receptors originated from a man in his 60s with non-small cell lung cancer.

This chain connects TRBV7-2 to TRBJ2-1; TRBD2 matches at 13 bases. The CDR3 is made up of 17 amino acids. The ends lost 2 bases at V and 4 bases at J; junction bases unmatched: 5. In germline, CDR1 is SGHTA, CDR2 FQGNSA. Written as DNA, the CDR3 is TGTGCCAGCAGCTTAACACTAGCGGGAGGGCTGTACAATGAGCAGTTCTTC. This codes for CASSLTLAGGLYNEQFF.

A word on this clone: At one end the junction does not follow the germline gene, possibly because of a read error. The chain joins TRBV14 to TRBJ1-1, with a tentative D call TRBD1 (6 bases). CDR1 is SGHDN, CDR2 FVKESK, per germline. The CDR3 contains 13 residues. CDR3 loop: CASSQQGYTEAFF. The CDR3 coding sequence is TGTGCTAGCAGCCAACAGGGTTACACTGAAGCTTTCTTT.

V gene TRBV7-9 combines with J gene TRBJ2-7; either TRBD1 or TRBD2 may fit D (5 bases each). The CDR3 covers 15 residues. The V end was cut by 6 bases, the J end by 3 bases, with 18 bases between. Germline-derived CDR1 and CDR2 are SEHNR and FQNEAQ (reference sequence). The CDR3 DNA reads TGTGCCAGCAGTTCCCCCGGGGCAGGGATCTACGAGCAGTACTTC. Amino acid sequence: CASSSPGAGIYEQYF. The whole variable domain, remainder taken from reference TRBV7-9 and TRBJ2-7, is DTGVSQNPRHKITKRGQNVTFRCDPISEHNRLYWYRQTLGQGPEFLTYFQNEAQLEKSRLLSDRFSAERPKGSFSTLEIQRTEQGDSAMYLCASSSPGAGIYEQYFGPGTRLTVT.

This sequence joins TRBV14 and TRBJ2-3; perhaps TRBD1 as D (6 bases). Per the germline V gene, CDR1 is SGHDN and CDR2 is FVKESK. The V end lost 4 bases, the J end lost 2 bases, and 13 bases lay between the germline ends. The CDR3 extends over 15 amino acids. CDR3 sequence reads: CASSLPDSNTDTQYF. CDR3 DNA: TGTGCCAGCAGCCTTCCGGACAGTAACACAGATACGCAGTATTTT. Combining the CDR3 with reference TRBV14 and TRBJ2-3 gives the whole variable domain EAGVTQFPSHSVIEKGQTVTLRCDPISGHDNLYWYRRVMGKEIKFLLHFVKESKQDESGMPNNRFLAERTGGTYSTLKVQPAELEDSGVYFCASSLPDSNTDTQYFGPGTRLTVL.

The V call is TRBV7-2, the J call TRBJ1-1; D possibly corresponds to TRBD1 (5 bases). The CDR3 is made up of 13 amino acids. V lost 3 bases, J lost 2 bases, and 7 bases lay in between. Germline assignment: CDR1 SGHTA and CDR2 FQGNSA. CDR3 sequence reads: CASSFRANTEAFF. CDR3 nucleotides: TGTGCCAGCAGCTTCAGGGCCAACACTGAAGCTTTCTTT.

CDR3 loop: CASSLGQLNSPLHF. CDR3 bases: TGCGCCAGCAGCCTAGGACAGCTTAATTCACCCCTCCACTTT. The rearrangement links TRBV4-1 to TRBJ1-6; maybe TRBD1 (6 bases). In germline, CDR1 is MGHRA, CDR2 YSYEKL. V was clipped by 4 bases and J by 6 bases, with 10 bases between them. The CDR3 is 14 amino acids.

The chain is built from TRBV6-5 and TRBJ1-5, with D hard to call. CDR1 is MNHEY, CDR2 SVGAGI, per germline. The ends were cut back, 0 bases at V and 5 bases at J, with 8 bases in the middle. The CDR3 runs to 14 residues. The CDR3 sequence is CASSYSLGHQPQHF. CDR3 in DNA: TGTGCCAGCAGTTACTCGCTAGGGCATCAGCCCCAGCATTTT.

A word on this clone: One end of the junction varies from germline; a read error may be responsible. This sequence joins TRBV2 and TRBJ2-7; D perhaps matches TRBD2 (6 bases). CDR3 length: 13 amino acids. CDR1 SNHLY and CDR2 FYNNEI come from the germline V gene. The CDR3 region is CASSEGGEHEQYF. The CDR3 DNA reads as TGTGCCAGCAGTGAAGGGGGGGAACACGAGCAGTATTTC.

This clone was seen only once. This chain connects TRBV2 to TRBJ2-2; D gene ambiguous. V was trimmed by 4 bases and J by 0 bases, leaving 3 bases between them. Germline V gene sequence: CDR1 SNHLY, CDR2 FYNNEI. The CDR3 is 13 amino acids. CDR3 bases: TGTGCCAGCAGTGTGTCGAACACCGGGGAGCTGTTTTTT. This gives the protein CASSVSNTGELFF.

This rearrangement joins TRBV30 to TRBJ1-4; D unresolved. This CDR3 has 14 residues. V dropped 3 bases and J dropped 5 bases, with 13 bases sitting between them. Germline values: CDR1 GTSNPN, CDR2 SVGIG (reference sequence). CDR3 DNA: TGTGCCTGGAGCCCCCCGGGAGTAAATGAAAAACTGTTTTTT. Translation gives CAWSPPGVNEKLFF.

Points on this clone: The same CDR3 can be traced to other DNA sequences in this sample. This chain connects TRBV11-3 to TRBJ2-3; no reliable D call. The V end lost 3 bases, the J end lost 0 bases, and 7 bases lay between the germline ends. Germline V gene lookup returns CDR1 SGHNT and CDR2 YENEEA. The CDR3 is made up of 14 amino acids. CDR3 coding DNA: TGTGCCAGCAGCTTGACTGCTAGCACAGATACGCAGTATTTT. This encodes CASSLTASTDTQYF.

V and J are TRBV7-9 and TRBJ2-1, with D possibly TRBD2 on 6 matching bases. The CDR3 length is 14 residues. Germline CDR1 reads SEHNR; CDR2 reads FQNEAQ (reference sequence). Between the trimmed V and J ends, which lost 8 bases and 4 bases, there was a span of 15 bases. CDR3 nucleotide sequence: TGTGCCAGCCATCGGGACGGGGGTTACAATGAGCAGTTCTTC. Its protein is CASHRDGGYNEQFF.

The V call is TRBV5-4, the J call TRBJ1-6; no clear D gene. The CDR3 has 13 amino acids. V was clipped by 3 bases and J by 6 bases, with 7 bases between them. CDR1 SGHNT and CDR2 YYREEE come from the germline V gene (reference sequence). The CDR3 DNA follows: TGTGCCAGCAGCTGGGATTTTAATTCACCCCTCCACTTT. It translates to CASSWDFNSPLHF.

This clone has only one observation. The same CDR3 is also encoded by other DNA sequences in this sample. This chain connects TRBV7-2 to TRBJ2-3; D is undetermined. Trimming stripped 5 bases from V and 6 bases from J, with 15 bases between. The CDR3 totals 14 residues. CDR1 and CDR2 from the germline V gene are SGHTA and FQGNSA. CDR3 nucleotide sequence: TGTGCCAGCAGCCCCGGGCCCCCTGGGGATACGCAGTATTTT. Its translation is CASSPGPPGDTQYF.

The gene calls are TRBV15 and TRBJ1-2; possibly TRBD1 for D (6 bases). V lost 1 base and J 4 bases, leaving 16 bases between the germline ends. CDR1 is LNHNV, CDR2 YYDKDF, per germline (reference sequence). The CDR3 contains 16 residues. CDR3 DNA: TGTGCCACCAGCAGAGGAGCGCAACAGGGACTCTATGGCTACACCTTC. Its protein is CATSRGAQQGLYGYTF. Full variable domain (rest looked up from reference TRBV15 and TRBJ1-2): DAMVIQNPRYQVTQFGKPVTLSCSQTLNHNVMYWYQQKSSQAPKLLFHYYDKDFNNEADTPDNFQSRRPNTSFCFLDIRSPGLGDTAMYLCATSRGAQQGLYGYTFGSGTRLTVV.

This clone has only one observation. Here the CDR3 reads CASSQRGTDTQYF. The CDR3 DNA reads as TGTGCCAGCAGCCAACGGGGCACAGATACGCAGTATTTT. The rearrangement joins TRBV11-3 to TRBJ2-3, with D uncertain. Germline lookup yields CDR1 SGHNT and CDR2 YENEEA. The CDR3 extends over 13 amino acids. V was pared by 5 bases and J by 1 base, with 7 bases between. Based on the CDR3 plus reference TRBV11-3 and TRBJ2-3, the full variable domain is EAGVVQSPRYKIIEKKQPVAFWCNPISGHNTLYWYLQNLGQGPELLIRYENEEAVDDSQLPKDRFSAERLKGVDSTLKIQPAELGDSAVYLCASSQRGTDTQYFGPGTRLTVL.

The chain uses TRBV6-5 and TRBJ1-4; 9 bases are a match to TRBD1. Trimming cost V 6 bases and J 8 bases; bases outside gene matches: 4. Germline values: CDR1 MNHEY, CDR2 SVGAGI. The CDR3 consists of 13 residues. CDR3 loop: CASSPGTGEKLFF. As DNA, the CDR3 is TGTGCCAGCAGCCCCGGGACAGGGGAAAAACTGTTTTTT.

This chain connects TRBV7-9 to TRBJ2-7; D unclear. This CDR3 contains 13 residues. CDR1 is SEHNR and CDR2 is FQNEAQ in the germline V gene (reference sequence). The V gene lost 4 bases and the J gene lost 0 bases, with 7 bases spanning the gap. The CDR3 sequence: CASSSAVSYEQYF. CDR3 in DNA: TGTGCCAGCAGCTCGGCAGTCTCCTACGAGCAGTACTTC.

In DNA form, the CDR3 reads TGTGCCAGCAGTGAAAGGACAGTAAACATTCAGTACTTC. Translated: CASSERTVNIQYF. The chain carries TRBV6-1 and TRBJ2-4; a possible D gene is TRBD1 (6 bases). V shed 2 bases and J shed 6 bases, with 8 bases lying between them. Per germline, CDR1 MNHNS and CDR2 SASEGT. CDR3 size: 13 residues.